This TCR beta chain was profiled in a study of blood T cells in healthy people across ages. This clonotype turned up a few times. Primed by a sample-barcoded 5' primer and a J-beta primer mix, a second PCR proceeded for about 6 to 11 cycles. One entry per CDR3 protein results from TCRdb running MiXCR on the 5' RACE reads. This sample carries roughly 2 million distinct CDR3 sequences, about 50% of them seen once, and the ten largest clones take approximately 2.1%. The receptor was isolated from a woman in her thirties or forties in good health. The sequencing sample was made of blood.

CDR3 loop: CASSLVGRGNSPLHF. CDR3 sequence (DNA): TGTGCCAGCAGCTTAGTAGGCAGGGGAAATTCACCCCTCCACTTT. The chain has TRBV11-2 and TRBJ1-6, with D maybe TRBD1 (6 bases). Trimming removed 1 base from V and 7 bases from J, with 11 bases in between. The CDR3 loop spans 15 amino acids. CDR1 SGHAT and CDR2 FQNNGV come from the germline V gene. The whole variable domain, remainder taken from reference TRBV11-2 and TRBJ1-6, is EAGVAQSPRYKIIEKRQSVAFWCNPISGHATLYWYQQILGQGPKLLIQFQNNGVVDDSQLPKDRFSAERLKGVDSTLKIQPAKLEDSAVYLCASSLVGRGNSPLHFGNGTRLTVT.